This section outlines one TCR beta chain sequence together with its context. The entry originates in a study of blood T cell repertoires in COVID-19. Study overall: Acute-phase and convalescent COVID-19 samples originated in the United States, Italy and Spain. PBMCs, B-cell-depleted T cells, or T cells provided the cDNA or gDNA that made up the material.

In the original processing: Amplifying reference gene primers gave estimates of nucleated cell counts. The table came from immunoSEQ multiplex PCR; TCRdb's copy has only in-frame clones and leaves some out. V, J and clone size derive from that table, while D and trimming were established from the DNA sequence. Of over 100,000 clones listed, more than 60% were seen once; the top ten hold 1.5% to 2%. Between the trimmed V and J ends, which lost 0 bases and 0 bases, there was a span of 8 bases. The CDR3 runs 15 residues. In germline, CDR1 is SNHLY, CDR2 FYNNEI. This chain joins TRBV2 and TRBJ2-5; weak D call: TRBD2 (6 bases). This TCR derives from a woman in her seventies with acute or convalescent COVID-19. Sequenced input: peripheral blood. DNA of the CDR3: TGTGCCAGCAGTGAAGCGGGGGGATACCAAGAGACCCAGTACTTC. It yields the protein CASSEAGGYQETQYF.